These 3 T cell receptor beta chains were sequenced from one sample in a study of blood T cell repertoires in COVID-19. Profiled with immunoSEQ multiplex PCR; TCRdb holds only in-frame clones, not every one. The top ten clones hold approximately 0.8% of a sample with under 300,000 clones, 92% of them seen once. The sequenced material came from peripheral blood. Every receptor here comes from a man under 40 with COVID-19, enrolled during active disease.

Worth noting for this clone: Other DNA variants within this sample encode the same CDR3. The chain uses TRBV10-3 and TRBJ1-6; TRBD1 matches 8 bases. Trimming cost V 9 bases and J 8 bases; bases outside gene matches: 3. CDR3 length: 12 amino acids. The germline V gene has CDR1 ENHRY and CDR2 SYGVKD. The CDR3 loop reads CAITGGDSPLHF. The CDR3 DNA reads TGTGCCATTACAGGGGGTGATTCACCCCTCCACTTT.

This clone was detected only a few times. J is TRBJ1-6 and V is TRBV5-4; TRBD1 matches at 9 bases. The V and J ends lost 3 bases and 7 bases, in that order; junction bases with no gene match: 5. Germline CDR1 SGHNT, CDR2 YYREEE (reference sequence). CDR3 size: 15 residues. CDR3: CASSSQGALNSPLHF. The CDR3, as DNA: TGTGCCAGCAGCTCACAGGGGGCGCTGAATTCACCCCTCCACTTT.

The rearrangement uses TRBV6-5 and TRBJ1-5, with D tentatively TRBD1 (6 bases). The V gene's germline CDR1 is MNHEY and CDR2 SVGAGI. Between the trimmed V and J ends, which lost 6 bases and 4 bases, there was a span of 13 bases. This CDR3 has 14 residues. In DNA form, the CDR3 reads TGTGCCAGCAGATCCGGGACAACGAATCAGCCCCAGCATTTT. It is translated as CASRSGTTNQPQHF.